This T cell receptor beta chain was profiled in a study of molecular identifiers for immune sequencing clone quantification. About the research overall: RNA, taken in replicates from around 18,000 or 91,000 naive CD8 cells, was split five ways, with four sequenced.

This clonotype was counted a few times. TCR libraries were built in bulk with a published protocol and specific TCR primers. TCRdb processed the PCR reads anew with MiXCR; each CDR3 protein has one entry. The sample gives approximately 680,000 distinct CDR3 sequences, around 25% of which show up once; about 0.73% is in the top ten. V was trimmed by 3 bases and J by 7 bases, leaving 4 bases between them. Germline loops: CDR1 SQVTM, CDR2 ANQGSEA. The CDR3 covers 10 residues. Sorted inputs of about 20,000 to 1,000,000 cells, with 10%, 30% or 50% RNA, yielded naive CD8 libraries. A CD8+CD4-CCR7+CD45RA+ phenotype served as the sorting definition for naive CD8 T cells.

Sample: naive CD8+ T cells from blood, with Jurkat cell RNA spiked in. This sample's subset: FACS-sorted CD8+CD4-CCR7+CD45RA+ naive T cells. The V call is TRBV29-1, the J call TRBJ2-1; D unclear. The receptor comes from a human donor in good health. Some libraries in this study had Jurkat cell RNA spiked in. The CDR3 region has the DNA TGCAGCGTTGACGAGAATGAGCAGTTCTTC. It is translated as CSVDENEQFF.